The 24 T cell receptor beta chains below come from one sample, sequenced in a study of brain metastases from non-small cell lung cancer. The protocol was immunoSEQ multiplex PCR, while the TCRdb copy is restricted to in-frame clones and leaves out a portion. The sample has about 1,800 clones, approximately 89% seen once; the top ten hold 3%. Material for sequencing was tissue from a brain metastasis. The receptors derive from a donor over 35 with non-small cell lung cancer.

This sequence joins TRBV6-5 and TRBJ2-1; TRBD2 matches 14 bases. CDR3 size: 16 residues. Germline trimming cut 2 bases from V and 8 bases from J; bases unmatched to any gene: 5. The germline gives CDR1 MNHEY, CDR2 SVGAGI. As DNA, the CDR3 is TGTGCCAGCAGTTACAAGAGACTAGCGGGGGGGGATGAGCAGTTCTTC. Its translation is CASSYKRLAGGDEQFF.

V usage is TRBV9 and J usage is TRBJ2-3, with TRBD2 as a possible D gene (5 bases). Between the trimmed V and J ends, which lost 0 bases and 4 bases, there was a span of 15 bases. Germline lookup yields CDR1 SGDLS and CDR2 YYNGEE. CDR3 length: 16 residues. In DNA, the CDR3 is TGTGCCAGCAGCGTAGCTACTGGAGGCACTTCAGATACGCAGTATTTT. The encoded protein is CASSVATGGTSDTQYF.

The chain links TRBV7-8 to TRBJ1-6; TRBD1 aligns across 10 bases. The V and J ends lost 6 bases and 9 bases, in that order; junction bases with no gene match: 5. In germline, CDR1 is SGHVS, CDR2 FQNEAQ. CDR3 length: 14 residues. The CDR3 DNA reads TGTGCCAGCAGACCTGGACAGGGGGGTTCACCCCTCCACTTT. Its translation: CASRPGQGGSPLHF. Filled out from reference TRBV7-8 and TRBJ1-6, the complete variable domain reads GAGVSQSPRYKVAKRGQDVALRCDPISGHVSLFWYQQALGQGPEFLTYFQNEAQLDKSGLPSDRFFAERPEGSVSTLKIQRTQQEDSAVYLCASRPGQGGSPLHFGNGTRLTVT.

The genes are TRBV18 and TRBJ1-5, with no clear D. The length of the CDR3 is 14 residues. Germline-derived CDR1 and CDR2 are KGHSH and LQKENI. V dropped 3 bases and J dropped 5 bases, with 11 bases sitting between them. The CDR3 loop reads CASSPWGSDQPQHF. As DNA, the CDR3 is TGTGCCAGCTCACCGTGGGGATCAGATCAGCCCCAGCATTTT.

The chain links TRBV7-9 to TRBJ2-2, with a possible D match to TRBD1 (6 bases). Trimming took 1 base from V and 0 from J, leaving 12 bases between them. Germline values: CDR1 SEHNR, CDR2 FQNEAQ (reference sequence). This CDR3 has 17 amino acids. CDR3 DNA sequence: TGTGCCAGCAGCTTAGTATTCGGACAGCCGAACACCGGGGAGCTGTTTTTT. This codes for CASSLVFGQPNTGELFF.

Comments on this clone: An end of the junction differs from the germline gene, which may be a read error. The gene calls are TRBV10-1 and TRBJ1-6, with TRBD1 as a possible D gene (6 bases). The CDR3 has 14 amino acids. Germline V lookup: CDR1 WNHNN, CDR2 SYGVQD (reference sequence). CDR3 sequence reads: CTSPQGPYNSPLHF. CDR3 coding DNA: TGCACCAGCCCACAGGGCCCCTATAATTCACCCCTCCACTTT.

J is TRBJ1-4 and V is TRBV7-9; 9 nucleotides agree with TRBD1. V was pared by 2 bases and J by 6 bases, with 7 bases of the junction left unmatched. The V gene's germline CDR1 is SEHNR and CDR2 FQNEAQ (reference sequence). The CDR3 contains 16 residues. The CDR3 is CASSLRIQGAHEKLFF. The CDR3 DNA reads as TGTGCCAGCAGCTTACGTATACAGGGGGCCCATGAAAAACTGTTTTTT.

This chain connects TRBV4-3 to TRBJ2-1; D remains unclear. Trimming removed 1 base at V and 0 bases at J, with 7 bases between. This CDR3 comprises 15 residues. Germline values: CDR1 LGHNA, CDR2 YSLEER. This CDR3 reads CASSQVWSSYNEQFF. The CDR3 nucleotides read TGCGCCAGCAGCCAAGTTTGGAGCTCCTACAATGAGCAGTTCTTC.

This chain links TRBV7-8 with TRBJ1-1; the D is unclear. With 3 bases removed from V and 2 bases from J, the gap between germline ends came to 7 bases. The CDR3 sequence is 13 residues long. Germline lookup yields CDR1 SGHVS and CDR2 FQNEAQ. This chain's CDR3 is CASSLSDNTEAFF. In DNA, the CDR3 is TGTGCCAGCAGCTTGTCCGATAACACTGAAGCTTTCTTT.

This clone showed up just a few times. J is TRBJ1-6 and V is TRBV7-9; perhaps TRBD1 as D (6 bases). The CDR3 is made up of 15 amino acids. V shed 1 base and J shed 5 bases, with 9 bases lying between them. Germline assignment: CDR1 SEHNR and CDR2 FQNEAQ (reference sequence). CDR3 residues: CASSLGRQDNSPLHF. The CDR3 DNA sequence: TGTGCCAGCAGCTTAGGACGACAGGATAATTCACCCCTCCACTTT.

Points on this clone: At one end, the junction sequence differs from germline, possibly due to a read error. The chain combines TRBV5-1 with TRBJ1-2; D not certain. The CDR3 is 13 residues long. From germline, CDR1 is SGHRS and CDR2 YFSETQ. CDR3: CASSLEGSYGYIF. In nucleotides, the CDR3 is TGCGCCAGCAGCTTGGAGGGCAGCTATGGCTACATCTTC. The full variable domain, rest sourced from reference TRBV5-1 and TRBJ1-2, is KAGVTQTPRYLIKTRGQQVTLSCSPISGHRSVSWYQQTPGQGLQFLFEYFSETQRNKGNFPGRFSGRQFSNSRSEMNVSTLELGDSALYLCASSLEGSYGYIFGSGTRLTVV.

This clone has a single count. V gene TRBV7-9 combines with J gene TRBJ2-1, with D possibly being TRBD1 (6 bases). Germline lookup yields CDR1 SEHNR and CDR2 FQNEAQ (reference sequence). The CDR3 contains 15 residues. Between the trimmed V and J ends, which lost 5 bases and 2 bases, there was a span of 13 bases. The CDR3 DNA reads TGTGCCAGCAGCCTGGGACAAAGAACCTACAATGAGCAGTTCTTC. This sequence encodes CASSLGQRTYNEQFF.

The V gene is TRBV7-9, the J gene TRBJ2-5, with D unclear. With 5 bases removed from V and 4 bases from J, the gap between germline ends came to 23 bases. CDR3 length: 17 amino acids. Looked up from germline, CDR1 is SEHNR and CDR2 is FQNEAQ (reference sequence). In DNA form, the CDR3 reads TGTGCCAGCAGCAAAGCCCTCGCAGTAGTTGTTCCAGAGACCCAGTACTTC. Translated: CASSKALAVVVPETQYF.

The chain has TRBV7-2 and TRBJ1-5; 7 bases map to TRBD1. The CDR3 is 15 residues long. Unmatched junction bases numbered 5, after V lost 1 base and J lost 5 bases. Germline CDR1 and CDR2: SGHTA and FQGNSA. Here the CDR3 DNA reads TGTGCCAGCAGCTTAGAGAGGGGGCTACATCAGCCCCAGCATTTT. Its protein is CASSLERGLHQPQHF.

CDR3 in amino acids: CASSPNPNEKLFF. The DNA of the CDR3 is TGTGCCAGCAGTCCGAATCCTAATGAAAAACTGTTTTTT. The J gene is TRBJ1-4, the V gene TRBV2; D remains unclear. There are 13 residues in the CDR3. Germline CDR1 is SNHLY and CDR2 is FYNNEI. The germline V and J ends were trimmed by 5 bases and 3 bases, with 7 bases remaining between them.

The V gene is TRBV5-5, the J gene TRBJ2-6; D ambiguous. The length of the CDR3 is 15 residues. V was shortened by 0 bases and J by 0 bases, with 4 bases between the two germline ends. Germline loops: CDR1 SGHKS, CDR2 YYEKEE (reference sequence). CDR3 amino acids: CASSLATSGANVLTF. The CDR3 DNA reads TGTGCCAGCAGCTTGGCCACCTCTGGGGCCAACGTCCTGACTTTC.

The chain employs TRBV7-2 and TRBJ1-4; 9 bases are shared with TRBD1. The germline gives CDR1 SGHTA, CDR2 FQGNSA. The V and J ends lost 0 bases and 8 bases, in that order; junction bases with no gene match: 4. The CDR3 is 15 residues long. The CDR3 nucleotides are TGTGCCAGCAGCTTAGCGCTACAGGGGGCGGAAAAACTGTTTTTT. Its protein product is CASSLALQGAEKLFF. Supplemented by reference TRBV7-2 and TRBJ1-4, the full variable domain reads GAGVSQSPSNKVTEKGKDVELRCDPISGHTALYWYRQSLGQGLEFLIYFQGNSAPDKSGLPSDRFSAERTGGSVSTLTIQRTQQEDSAVYLCASSLALQGAEKLFFGSGTQLSVL.

This chain links TRBV14 with TRBJ2-3, with 14 positions matching TRBD2. The CDR3 sequence is 16 residues long. Germline trimming cut 4 bases from V and 2 bases from J; bases unmatched to any gene: 2. The germline CDR1 and CDR2 sequences are SGHDN and FVKESK. CDR3 nucleotides: TGTGCCAGCAGCCGGACTAGCGGGGGGACCACAGATACGCAGTATTTT. This translates into CASSRTSGGTTDTQYF.

This chain uses TRBV19 with TRBJ1-3; 8 positions agree with TRBD1. The trim removed 6 bases at V and 4 bases at J, leaving 14 bases unmatched. Germline CDR1 and CDR2: LNHDA and SQIVND (reference sequence). The CDR3 is 17 residues long. The CDR3 spells CASRWRTGLSPGNTIYF. CDR3 bases: TGTGCCAGTAGGTGGAGGACAGGGCTATCTCCCGGAAACACCATATATTTT.

This clone was detected only a few times. The rearrangement uses TRBV27 and TRBJ1-1; the match to TRBD1 covers 7 bases. CDR1 and CDR2 (germline): MNHEY, SMNVEV (reference sequence). The CDR3 runs to 12 residues. V was clipped by 3 bases and J by 8 bases; unmatched bases: 3. CDR3 in amino acids: CASSFLQGEAFF. The CDR3 nucleotides are TGTGCCAGCAGTTTCTTACAGGGGGAAGCTTTCTTT.

This clone has only one observation. The chain recombines TRBV7-6 with TRBJ2-7; 7 bases map to TRBD1. Looked up from germline, CDR1 is SGHVS and CDR2 is FNYEAQ. The CDR3 is 13 residues long. The V and J ends lost 4 bases and 2 bases, in that order; junction bases with no gene match: 2. The CDR3 loop is CASSYGQAYEQYF. The CDR3 coding sequence is TGTGCCAGCAGCTATGGACAGGCCTACGAGCAGTACTTC.

The rearrangement links TRBV29-1 to TRBJ2-7; the match to TRBD2 covers 10 bases. With V trimmed by 7 bases and J by 3 bases, 9 bases remained unmatched. The V gene's germline CDR1 is SQVTM and CDR2 ANQGSEA. This CDR3 is built from 14 residues. CDR3 sequence (DNA): TGCAGCGCCGCAACTAGCGGGGTTGACTACGAGCAGTACTTC. Translating it yields CSAATSGVDYEQYF.

The chain links TRBV7-9 to TRBJ1-5, with a possible D match to TRBD1 (5 bases). Germline values: CDR1 SEHNR, CDR2 FQNEAQ (reference sequence). The CDR3 sequence is 16 residues long. The ends were cut back, 1 base at V and 5 bases at J, with 15 bases in the middle. The CDR3 reads CASSLEGDSVDQPQHF. Written as DNA, the CDR3 is TGTGCCAGCAGCTTAGAGGGAGACAGCGTAGATCAGCCCCAGCATTTT.

V usage is TRBV27 and J usage is TRBJ2-5; D is unclear. With 8 bases removed from V and 4 bases from J, the gap between germline ends came to 14 bases. This CDR3 is built from 13 residues. Germline assignment: CDR1 MNHEY and CDR2 SMNVEV (reference sequence). CDR3 DNA: TGTGCCAGCGGCTCCCCAGTATTAGAGACCCAGTACTTC. It specifies CASGSPVLETQYF.